The clone carrying this TCR beta chain was detected only once. This sample was included in a study of blood T cell repertoires in COVID-19. Across the whole study: T cells, B-cell-depleted T cells, or PBMCs provided the cDNA or gDNA that served as material.

Using immunoSEQ multiplex PCR, the repertoire was profiled, and TCRdb retains in-frame clones only, with some absent. This table has about 230,000 clones, 83% appearing once. The clonotype originates from a woman between 70 and 85 years old with active or convalescent COVID-19. The sample consisted of peripheral blood.

The CDR3 is CASSPKTGSIKGQYF. CDR3 DNA sequence: TGTGCCAGCAGCCCAAAGACAGGGAGCATAAAAGGGCAGTACTTC. The genes are TRBV9 and TRBJ2-7, with 7 bases that match TRBD1. CDR3 length: 15 amino acids. From germline, CDR1 is SGDLS and CDR2 YYNGEE. V lost 4 bases to trimming and J lost 9 bases; unmatched junction nucleotides: 16. The full variable domain, its missing parts supplied by reference TRBV9 and TRBJ2-7, is DSGVTQTPKHLITATGQRVTLRCSPRSGDLSVYWYQQSLDQGLQFLIQYYNGEERAKGNILERFSAQQFPDLHSELNLSSLELGDSALYFCASSPKTGSIKGQYFGPGTRLTVT.